The rows below give T cell receptor beta chains drawn from one sample of a study of blood T cell repertoires in COVID-19. Repertoires were generated with immunoSEQ multiplex PCR, while TCRdb's copy carries only in-frame clones and drops some. The sample holds tens of thousands of clones, approximately 85% seen once. The sequencing input was peripheral blood. The origin of the receptors is a human donor in a cohort sampled during active COVID-19. Both conserved end residues are part of each CDR3. Fields, in order: D gene, J gene, clone size, V gene, CDR3 length, CDR3 protein, CDR3 DNA. D genes are given only for firm matches. Not all rows give a size; the values are once, few, many and, for expanded clones, a class.

D: TRBD1; J: TRBJ1-2; size: -; V: TRBV28; length: 13; CDR3: CASSSGTEYPYTF; DNA: TGTGCCAGCAGTTCCGGGACAGAGTATCCCTACACCTTC
D: TRBD1; J: TRBJ1-5; size: -; V: TRBV19; length: 14; CDR3: CASSTRTGHQPQHF; DNA: TGTGCCAGTAGTACGCGGACAGGGCATCAGCCCCAGCATTTT
D: -; J: TRBJ2-1; size: -; V: TRBV27; length: 15; CDR3: CASSGSISNYNEQFF; DNA: TGTGCCAGCAGTGGTTCGATTAGCAACTACAATGAGCAGTTCTTC
D: TRBD1; J: TRBJ2-5; size: -; V: TRBV5-1; length: 14; CDR3: CASSWDREGETQYF; DNA: TGCGCCAGCAGCTGGGACAGGGAGGGGGAGACCCAGTACTTC
D: -; J: TRBJ2-6; size: -; V: TRBV19; length: 15; CDR3: CASTDFYSGANVLTF; DNA: TGTGCCAGTACGGACTTCTACTCTGGGGCCAACGTCCTGACTTTC
D: -; J: TRBJ1-2; size: -; V: TRBV5-4; length: 15; CDR3: CASSLGAGQNYGYTF; DNA: TGTGCCAGCAGCTTGGGGGCAGGGCAAAACTATGGCTACACCTTC
D: -; J: TRBJ1-1; size: -; V: TRBV30; length: 12; CDR3: CAWSAKKPEAFF; DNA: TGTGCCTGGAGTGCAAAAAAGCCTGAAGCTTTCTTT
D: -; J: TRBJ2-3; size: -; V: TRBV3-1/TRBV3-2; length: 14; CDR3: CASSHGGVTDTQYF; DNA: TGTGCCAGCAGCCACGGAGGGGTCACAGATACGCAGTATTTT
D: -; J: TRBJ2-5; size: -; V: TRBV5-5; length: 12; CDR3: CASSADFWTQYF; DNA: TGTGCCAGCAGCGCAGACTTTTGGACCCAGTACTTC
D: TRBD1; J: TRBJ2-3; size: -; V: TRBV25-1; length: 15; CDR3: CASRRGTGPTDTQYF; DNA: TGTGCCAGCAGGAGGGGGACAGGCCCCACAGATACGCAGTATTTT
D: -; J: TRBJ1-1; size: -; V: TRBV5-1; length: 15; CDR3: CASSPGPGRNTEAFF; DNA: TGCGCCAGCAGCCCAGGTCCAGGGCGGAACACTGAAGCTTTCTTT
D: -; J: TRBJ2-1; size: -; V: TRBV19; length: 14; CDR3: CASSIAGPTWEQFF; DNA: TGTGCCAGTAGTATAGCTGGGCCGACCTGGGAGCAGTTCTTC
D: -; J: TRBJ1-1; size: -; V: TRBV4-1; length: 15; CDR3: CASSQPGQANTEAFF; DNA: TGCGCCAGCAGCCAGCCGGGACAAGCGAACACTGAAGCTTTCTTT
D: TRBD1; J: TRBJ2-1; size: -; V: TRBV10-1; length: 14; CDR3: CASTGDRGGNEQFF; DNA: TGCGCCAGCACCGGGGACAGGGGAGGCAATGAGCAGTTCTTC
D: -; J: TRBJ1-5; size: -; V: TRBV10-2; length: 13; CDR3: CASSDLGGQPQHF; DNA: TGCGCCAGCAGTGACCTTGGCGGTCAGCCCCAGCATTTT
D: TRBD1; J: TRBJ2-7; size: -; V: TRBV29-1; length: 13; CDR3: CSGGQGKDYEQYF; DNA: TGCAGCGGCGGACAGGGTAAAGACTACGAGCAGTACTTC
D: TRBD1; J: TRBJ1-2; size: -; V: TRBV19; length: 14; CDR3: CASSRDSSNYGYTF; DNA: TGTGCCAGTAGTAGGGACAGCTCTAACTATGGCTACACCTTC
D: TRBD1; J: TRBJ2-7; size: -; V: TRBV11-2; length: 17; CDR3: CASARGQGVHRKSEQYF; DNA: TGTGCGAGCGCCAGGGGACAGGGGGTCCACAGAAAATCCGAGCAGTACTTC
D: -; J: TRBJ2-7; size: -; V: TRBV11-1; length: 12; CDR3: CASSLEGYEQYF; DNA: TGTGCCAGCAGCTTAGAGGGGTACGAGCAGTACTTC
D: TRBD2; J: TRBJ2-3; size: -; V: TRBV7-2; length: 16; CDR3: CASSLVLGGVTDTQYF; DNA: TGTGCCAGCAGCTTAGTTTTGGGGGGGGTCACAGATACGCAGTATTTT
D: -; J: TRBJ2-2; size: -; V: TRBV27; length: 16; CDR3: CASSLVFGTNTGELFF; DNA: TGTGCCAGCAGTTTGGTTTTCGGGACTAACACCGGGGAGCTGTTTTTT
D: TRBD1; J: TRBJ2-7; size: -; V: TRBV9; length: 15; CDR3: CASALHGTDEYEQYF; DNA: TGTGCCAGCGCTCTTCACGGGACAGATGAATACGAGCAGTACTTC
D: -; J: TRBJ1-3; size: -; V: TRBV11-2; length: 14; CDR3: CASRNGGAGNTIYF; DNA: TGTGCCAGCAGGAATGGCGGTGCCGGAAACACCATATATTTT
D: TRBD1; J: TRBJ2-4; size: -; V: TRBV7-2; length: 15; CDR3: CASSPTGAAKNIQYF; DNA: TGTGCCAGCAGCCCAACAGGGGCGGCCAAAAACATTCAGTACTTC
D: -; J: TRBJ2-1; size: -; V: TRBV6-1; length: 12; CDR3: CASSDPASEQFF; DNA: TGTGCCAGCAGTGACCCCGCGTCGGAGCAGTTCTTC
D: TRBD1; J: TRBJ1-1; size: -; V: TRBV11-1; length: 15; CDR3: CASAFGDRYYTEAFF; DNA: TGTGCCAGCGCCTTCGGGGACAGGTACTACACTGAAGCTTTCTTT
D: TRBD2; J: TRBJ2-3; size: -; V: TRBV29-1; length: 13; CDR3: CSVDRTSGGVRYF; DNA: TGCAGCGTTGATCGGACTAGCGGGGGCGTGAGGTATTTT
D: -; J: TRBJ2-7; size: -; V: TRBV20-1; length: 16; CDR3: CSASGPGPGSYYEQYF; DNA: TGCAGTGCTAGTGGTCCCGGTCCAGGTTCCTACTACGAGCAGTACTTC
D: TRBD1; J: TRBJ1-2; size: -; V: TRBV5-6; length: 17; CDR3: CASSSRDRGIPRLGYTF; DNA: TGTGCCAGCAGCTCCCGGGACAGGGGGATTCCGAGGCTGGGCTACACCTTC
D: TRBD1; J: TRBJ2-7; size: -; V: TRBV5-8; length: 14; CDR3: CASSARQGKDEQYF; DNA: TGTGCCAGCAGCGCCCGACAGGGGAAAGACGAGCAGTACTTC
D: TRBD1; J: TRBJ2-5; size: -; V: TRBV5-1; length: 14; CDR3: CASRPGGFQETQYF; DNA: TGCGCCAGCAGACCAGGGGGCTTCCAAGAGACCCAGTACTTC
D: TRBD2; J: TRBJ2-7; size: -; V: TRBV6-5; length: 16; CDR3: CASSYFLGGASDEQYF; DNA: TGTGCCAGCAGTTACTTCCTCGGGGGGGCGTCGGACGAGCAGTACTTC
D: TRBD2; J: TRBJ2-1; size: medium-sized; V: TRBV9; length: 16; CDR3: CASSGGLVSNSGEQFF; DNA: TGTGCCAGCAGCGGGGGACTAGTGAGCAATTCGGGTGAGCAGTTCTTC
D: TRBD2; J: TRBJ2-7; size: -; V: TRBV12-3/TRBV12-4; length: 13; CDR3: CASRTSGGYEQYF; DNA: TGTGCCAGTCGGACTAGCGGCGGCTACGAGCAGTACTTC
D: -; J: TRBJ2-3; size: -; V: TRBV24-1; length: 14; CDR3: CATLGPGSTDTQYF; DNA: TGTGCCACCCTCGGGCCGGGGAGCACAGATACGCAGTATTTT
D: TRBD1; J: TRBJ1-1; size: -; V: TRBV12-5; length: 13; CDR3: CASGLGRGAEAFF; DNA: TGTGCTAGTGGTTTGGGCAGGGGGGCTGAAGCTTTCTTT
D: TRBD1; J: TRBJ2-1; size: -; V: TRBV3-1/TRBV3-2; length: 16; CDR3: CASSQDSGTGSNEQFF; DNA: TGTGCCAGCAGCCAAGATAGTGGGACAGGGTCCAATGAGCAGTTCTTC
D: -; J: TRBJ1-1; size: -; V: TRBV5-1; length: 13; CDR3: CASTKQGNTEAFF; DNA: TGCGCCAGCACCAAACAGGGGAACACTGAAGCTTTCTTT
D: -; J: TRBJ2-1; size: -; V: TRBV16; length: 13; CDR3: CASSQVPDNEQFF; DNA: TGTGCCAGCAGCCAGGTCCCGGACAATGAGCAGTTCTTC
D: TRBD2; J: TRBJ2-7; size: -; V: TRBV11-2; length: 15; CDR3: CASSWTSGRDYEQYF; DNA: TGTGCCAGCAGCTGGACTAGCGGGAGGGACTACGAGCAGTACTTC
D: TRBD1; J: TRBJ2-7; size: once; V: TRBV6-5; length: 14; CDR3: CASSFPGQQYEQYF; DNA: TGTGCCAGCAGTTTTCCGGGACAGCAGTACGAGCAGTACTTC
D: -; J: TRBJ2-7; size: -; V: TRBV4-1; length: 16; CDR3: CASSQDWPGVTYEQYF; DNA: TGCGCCAGCAGCCAAGATTGGCCAGGGGTCACCTACGAGCAGTACTTC
D: -; J: TRBJ1-5; size: few; V: TRBV9; length: 13; CDR3: CASSATQERPQHF; DNA: TGTGCCAGCAGCGCGACACAGGAGCGGCCCCAGCATTTT
D: TRBD1; J: TRBJ1-2; size: -; V: TRBV12-3/TRBV12-4; length: 13; CDR3: CASSWGQNYGYTF; DNA: TGTGCCAGCAGTTGGGGACAGAACTATGGCTACACCTTC
D: -; J: TRBJ1-6; size: -; V: TRBV5-4; length: 15; CDR3: CASSPWGQSGSPLHF; DNA: TGTGCCAGCAGCCCCTGGGGCCAGTCCGGCTCACCCCTCCACTTT
D: TRBD1; J: TRBJ1-5; size: -; V: TRBV6-6; length: 15; CDR3: CASTPRQGTDQPQHF; DNA: TGTGCCAGCACCCCCCGACAGGGGACGGATCAGCCCCAGCATTTT
D: -; J: TRBJ2-2; size: -; V: TRBV6-5; length: 14; CDR3: CATTRTTNTGELFF; DNA: TGTGCCACTACCAGGACAACGAACACCGGGGAGCTGTTTTTT
D: -; J: TRBJ1-2; size: -; V: TRBV18; length: 16; CDR3: CASSFDPGLWGYGYTF; DNA: TGTGCCAGCTCCTTCGACCCAGGGCTTTGGGGCTATGGCTACACCTTC
D: TRBD2; J: TRBJ2-3; size: -; V: TRBV7-2; length: 16; CDR3: CASSFLAGGRSDTQYF; DNA: TGTGCCAGCAGCTTCTTAGCGGGGGGGCGATCGGATACGCAGTATTTT
D: TRBD1; J: TRBJ2-3; size: -; V: TRBV30; length: 16; CDR3: CAWSAGQGGRADTQYF; DNA: TGTGCCTGGAGTGCCGGACAGGGGGGAAGAGCAGATACGCAGTATTTT
D: -; J: TRBJ2-2; size: -; V: TRBV27; length: 15; CDR3: CASKEHRVDTGELFF; DNA: TGTGCCAGCAAGGAACATCGGGTTGACACCGGGGAGCTGTTTTTT
D: -; J: TRBJ2-7; size: -; V: TRBV2; length: 15; CDR3: CASRGTATGPGEQYF; DNA: TGTGCCAGCAGGGGGACTGCAACGGGACCGGGTGAGCAGTACTTC
D: -; J: TRBJ2-1; size: -; V: TRBV10-3; length: 16; CDR3: CAISKTTRAVYNEQFF; DNA: TGTGCCATCAGTAAAACGACTCGCGCTGTCTACAATGAGCAGTTCTTC
D: -; J: TRBJ2-3; size: -; V: TRBV7-9; length: 15; CDR3: CASSYLGPPADTQYF; DNA: TGTGCCAGCAGCTACCTAGGCCCCCCAGCAGATACGCAGTATTTT